One sample yielded the 22 T cell receptor beta chains listed below, sequenced in a study of T cells in Graves' hyperthyroidism and ophthalmopathy. Amplification of TCR beta CDR3 regions used RNA as the template. With the HTBI primer set, the TCR CDR3 went through a first round of RT-PCR. Via MiXCR, TCRdb re-called the multiplex PCR reads, giving one row per CDR3 protein. This repertoire shows about half a million distinct CDR3 sequences, less than 25% found once; its top ten account for 26%. Input material: blood. The origin of the receptors is a man aged 18 to 30 with Graves' hyperthyroidism.

Many counts were recorded for this clonotype. This chain joins TRBV12-3 or TRBV12-4 and TRBJ1-1; D perhaps matches TRBD1 (6 bases). Deletions cut 7 bases from V and 1 base from J, with 10 bases between. The CDR3 has 13 residues. The CDR3 region is CASKRQANTEAFF. Written as DNA, the CDR3 is TGTGCCAGCAAGCGACAGGCGAACACTGAAGCTTTCTTT.

There are a few counts of this clonotype. This sequence may be a read error, since a much larger clone differs from it by one base. The rearrangement uses TRBV12-3 or TRBV12-4 and TRBJ1-1; 11 bases are a match to TRBD1. The CDR3 is 15 amino acids. In nucleotides, the CDR3 is TGTGCCGGCAGCCGGGACAGGGGGTCGAACGCTGAAGCTTTCTTT. This encodes CAGSRDRGSNAEAFF.

Points on this clonotype: It may be a read error: a sequence one base away is much more abundant. V gene TRBV24-1 combines with J gene TRBJ1-5; TRBD1 might be the D (5 bases). The V gene's germline CDR1 is KGHDR and CDR2 SFDVKD. The length of the CDR3 is 14 residues. The CDR3 spells CATSDRGRNHPQHF. The CDR3 region has the DNA TGTGCCACCAGTGACCGGGGACGAAATCATCCCCAGCATTTT.

The chain joins TRBV12-3 or TRBV12-4 to TRBJ2-7; maybe TRBD1 (5 bases). V lost 6 bases to trimming and J lost 6 bases, with 15 bases between them. This CDR3 is 13 amino acids long. CDR3 protein: CASRSIQGAEQYF. For the CDR3, the DNA is TGTGCCAGCAGATCCATCCAGGGTGCCGAGCAGTACTTC.

This clonotype was seen repeatedly, ten times or more. The rearrangement uses TRBV12-5 and TRBJ2-7, with TRBD1 matching over 7 bases. Germline CDR1 is LGHNT and CDR2 is FRNRAP. This CDR3 is built from 15 residues. The trim removed 2 bases at V and 3 bases at J, leaving 7 bases unmatched. CDR3: CASGLTHRGNYEQYF. CDR3 nucleotides: TGTGCTAGTGGTTTGACCCACAGGGGTAACTACGAGCAGTACTTC.

This clonotype was recorded a few times. The chain recombines TRBV7-8 with TRBJ1-1, with D maybe TRBD1 (5 bases). The V end was cut by 0 bases, the J end by 5 bases, with 13 bases between. Germline assignment: CDR1 SGHVS and CDR2 FQNEAQ. The CDR3 covers 15 residues. The CDR3 is CASSLAGQGMTEAFF. CDR3 nucleotide sequence: TGTGCCAGCAGCTTAGCGGGGCAGGGAATGACTGAAGCTTTCTTT. Drawing the rest from reference TRBV7-8 and TRBJ1-1, the complete variable domain is GAGVSQSPRYKVAKRGQDVALRCDPISGHVSLFWYQQALGQGPEFLTYFQNEAQLDKSGLPSDRFFAERPEGSVSTLKIQRTQQEDSAVYLCASSLAGQGMTEAFFGQGTRLTVV.

This clonotype has a handful of counts. The V gene is TRBV27, the J gene TRBJ1-1, with D uncertain. Trimming removed 3 bases at V and 3 bases at J, with 8 bases between. CDR1 MNHEY and CDR2 SMNVEV come from the germline V gene (reference sequence). The CDR3 runs 13 residues. In DNA, the CDR3 is TGTGCCAGCAGTTTTGGATATGACACTGAAGCTTTCTTT. Its translation: CASSFGYDTEAFF.

In this sample, this clonotype turned up many times. This chain joins TRBV6-5 and TRBJ1-2, with D possibly TRBD1 on 6 matching bases. V lost 0 bases, J lost 4 bases, and 12 bases lay in between. CDR1 is MNHEY and CDR2 is SVGAGI in the germline V gene. There are 15 residues in the CDR3. The CDR3 region has the DNA TGTGCCAGCAGTTACTCGGACGGGGGCGGCTATGGCTACACCTTC. Translation: CASSYSDGGGYGYTF.

This clonotype has ten or more counts. V usage is TRBV29-1 and J usage is TRBJ2-5; TRBD1 is a possible D gene (6 bases). V was shortened by 6 bases and J by 2 bases, with 13 bases between the two germline ends. Germline values: CDR1 SQVTM, CDR2 ANQGSEA. CDR3 length: 13 amino acids. The CDR3 region is CSVDATGQETQYF. In nucleotides, the CDR3 is TGCAGCGTGGACGCGACAGGTCAAGAGACCCAGTACTTC.

This clonotype was recorded at least ten times. The V call is TRBV19, the J call TRBJ1-1; D is perhaps TRBD1 (6 bases). This CDR3 spans 12 amino acids. CDR1 and CDR2 (germline): LNHDA, SQIVND (reference sequence). V gave up 7 bases and J gave up 5 bases, with 11 bases separating them. The CDR3 here is CASTTGWTEAFF. DNA of the CDR3: TGTGCCAGTACAACAGGGTGGACTGAAGCTTTCTTT.

This clonotype was recorded many times. J is TRBJ1-1 and V is TRBV5-1; D possibly corresponds to TRBD1 (5 bases). Germline CDR1 SGHRS, CDR2 YFSETQ. The CDR3 has 16 residues. The V and J ends lost 0 bases and 2 bases respectively, with 14 bases between them. The CDR3, as DNA: TGCGCCAGCAGCTTGGATCGTTGGGGGGAAAACACTGAAGCTTTCTTT. Protein sequence: CASSLDRWGENTEAFF.

V gene TRBV28 combines with J gene TRBJ1-2; 8 positions match TRBD1. The CDR3 consists of 16 residues. Germline CDR1 and CDR2: MDHEN and SYDVKM. The J segment lost 8 bases and the V segment lost 6 bases, leaving 17 bases of the junction unmatched. The CDR3 protein is CASRTLWTGPLRGYTF. The CDR3 nucleotides read TGTGCCAGCAGAACATTATGGACAGGGCCCCTTCGGGGCTACACCTTC.

This sequence joins TRBV6-1 and TRBJ2-7; TRBD2 aligns across 14 bases. Per germline, CDR1 MNHNS and CDR2 SASEGT. V shed 7 bases, J shed 6 bases, and the junction held 11 bases outside the gene matches. The CDR3 loop spans 16 amino acids. CDR3 DNA sequence: TGTGCCAGCAACGGACTAGCGGGGGGCCTTCTAGGCGAGCAGTACTTC. Encoded protein: CASNGLAGGLLGEQYF.

In this sample, this clonotype turned up many times. The chain joins TRBV6-5 to TRBJ1-1; D possibly corresponds to TRBD1 (5 bases). V lost 0 bases, J lost 2 bases, and 13 bases lay in between. The germline gives CDR1 MNHEY, CDR2 SVGAGI. The CDR3 length is 16 residues. In nucleotides, the CDR3 is TGTGCCAGCAGTTACTCGAACCGGGGCTATAACACTGAAGCTTTCTTT. Protein product: CASSYSNRGYNTEAFF.

Many counts were recorded for this clonotype. The CDR3 protein is CASSDYPRGIYTGELFF. The CDR3 region has the DNA TGTGCCAGCAGTGATTACCCGAGGGGAATCTACACCGGGGAGCTGTTTTTT. The chain is built from TRBV2 and TRBJ2-2; either TRBD1 or TRBD2 may fit D (5 bases each). The CDR3 loop spans 17 amino acids. Germline CDR1 is SNHLY and CDR2 is FYNNEI. Trimming cost V 3 bases and J 3 bases, with 17 bases left between them. Complete variable domain (other parts from reference TRBV2 and TRBJ2-2): EPEVTQTPSHQVTQMGQEVILRCVPISNHLYFYWYRQILGQKVEFLVSFYNNEISEKSEIFDDQFSVERPDGSNFTLKIRSTKLEDSAMYFCASSDYPRGIYTGELFFGEGSRLTVL.

This clonotype was detected many times. The genes are TRBV20-1 and TRBJ2-2; 9 nucleotides agree with TRBD1. Trimming cost V 6 bases and J 0 bases; bases outside gene matches: 11. Germline CDR1 and CDR2: DFQATT and SNEGSKA (reference sequence). This CDR3 is 17 amino acids long. The CDR3 reads CSAPLGDRDSNTGELFF. The CDR3 region has the DNA TGCAGTGCCCCCCTCGGGGACAGGGACTCGAACACCGGGGAGCTGTTTTTT.

The gene calls are TRBV6-5 and TRBJ1-1; D is possibly TRBD1 (5 bases). Trimming removed 1 base from V and 4 bases from J, with 10 bases in between. Germline lookup yields CDR1 MNHEY and CDR2 SVGAGI. The CDR3 totals 14 residues. The CDR3 coding sequence is TGTGCCAGCAGTTACTGGGGGAAAGCCACTGAAGCTTTCTTT. It is translated as CASSYWGKATEAFF.

The V call is TRBV12-3 or TRBV12-4, the J call TRBJ2-5; maybe TRBD1 (6 bases). The CDR3 has 14 amino acids. V was shortened by 5 bases and J by 3 bases, with 13 bases between the two germline ends. CDR3 coding DNA: TGTGCCAGCAGTCAACCTTACAGGGAAGAGACCCAGTACTTC. Translated: CASSQPYREETQYF.

This clonotype appeared a few times. The chain has TRBV30 and TRBJ1-3; unclear D gene. V gave up 1 base and J gave up 3 bases, with 10 bases separating them. This CDR3 has 14 residues. Germline V gives CDR1 GTSNPN, CDR2 SVGIG (reference sequence). The CDR3 DNA follows: TGTGCCTGGAGTGACCCTCGGTTTGGAAACACCATATATTTT. As protein: CAWSDPRFGNTIYF.

This clonotype was counted a single time. The chain uses TRBV12-3 or TRBV12-4 and TRBJ1-1, with D possibly TRBD1 on 5 matching bases. The CDR3 extends over 15 amino acids. V lost 6 bases, J lost 3 bases, and 17 bases lay in between. Here the CDR3 DNA reads TGTGCCAGCAGGAACCCGAGGGGAGGGCACACTGAAGCTTTCTTT. Translating it yields CASRNPRGGHTEAFF.

This clonotype was seen a few times. The J gene is TRBJ2-5, the V gene TRBV19; TRBD1 agrees at 7 bases. V dropped 4 bases and J dropped 5; count of bases not matched to a gene: 7. Germline CDR1 reads LNHDA; CDR2 reads SQIVND (reference sequence). The CDR3 contains 14 residues. CDR3 sequence (DNA): TGTGCCAGTAGTAGTCGACAGGGTGGGGAGACCCAGTACTTC. Protein sequence: CASSSRQGGETQYF.

This clonotype was seen a handful of times. The chain recombines TRBV12-3 or TRBV12-4 with TRBJ2-5, with TRBD2 matching 8 bases. This CDR3 comprises 16 residues. V was pared by 1 base and J by 5 bases, with 9 bases of the junction left unmatched. As DNA, the CDR3 is TGTGCCAGCAGTTTAGGTAGCGGGGTCGGCGGGGAGACCCAGTACTTC. Its protein is CASSLGSGVGGETQYF.